Listed here are 31 T cell receptor beta chains from one sample, sequenced in a study of T cell responses to AZD1222 COVID-19 vaccine. The data were produced by immunoSEQ multiplex PCR, yet TCRdb's version contains in-frame clones alone and is incomplete. This sample carries about 110,000 clones, about nine tenths of them seen once, and the ten largest clones take roughly 4.3%. This sample comprised peripheral blood, obtained on day 0 of AZD1222 vaccination. These TCRs come from an adult in good health.

J is TRBJ2-5 and V is TRBV20-1; possible D gene TRBD2, 5 bases. Between the trimmed V and J ends, which lost 3 bases and 5 bases, there was a span of 10 bases. Germline CDR1 and CDR2: DFQATT and SNEGSKA (reference sequence). The CDR3 spans 12 residues. CDR3 region: CSASAPGETQYF. The CDR3 bases are TGCAGTGCTAGTGCCCCGGGGGAGACCCAGTACTTC.

This chain connects TRBV15 to TRBJ1-4; 9 bases are shared with TRBD1. This CDR3 is built from 17 residues. The V and J ends lost 5 bases and 8 bases, in that order; junction bases with no gene match: 15. Per germline, CDR1 LNHNV and CDR2 YYDKDF (reference sequence). This chain's CDR3 is CATSGPPPGQGREKLFF. Written as DNA, the CDR3 is TGTGCCACCAGCGGTCCCCCCCCGGGACAGGGCCGGGAAAAACTGTTTTTT. The full variable domain, in which reference TRBV15 and TRBJ1-4 provide the parts outside the CDR3, is DAMVIQNPRYQVTQFGKPVTLSCSQTLNHNVMYWYQQKSSQAPKLLFHYYDKDFNNEADTPDNFQSRRPNTSFCFLDIRSPGLGDTAMYLCATSGPPPGQGREKLFFGSGTQLSVL.

The rearrangement links TRBV5-1 to TRBJ2-7; D possibly corresponds to TRBD1 (7 bases). CDR1 and CDR2 from the germline V gene are SGHRS and YFSETQ. There are 16 residues in the CDR3. V lost 0 bases and J 4 bases, leaving 17 bases between the germline ends. This chain's CDR3 is CASSLAGGGAGYEQYF. The CDR3 coding sequence is TGCGCCAGCAGCTTGGCCGGAGGGGGCGCTGGGTACGAGCAGTACTTC. The whole variable domain, remainder taken from reference TRBV5-1 and TRBJ2-7, is KAGVTQTPRYLIKTRGQQVTLSCSPISGHRSVSWYQQTPGQGLQFLFEYFSETQRNKGNFPGRFSGRQFSNSRSEMNVSTLELGDSALYLCASSLAGGGAGYEQYFGPGTRLTVT.

The chain employs TRBV2 and TRBJ1-1, with a possible D match to TRBD1 (6 bases). This CDR3 contains 12 residues. The germline V and J ends were trimmed by 6 bases and 6 bases, with 11 bases remaining between them. Germline CDR1 and CDR2: SNHLY and FYNNEI. The CDR3 loop is CASRWGGPEAFF. DNA of the CDR3: TGTGCCAGCAGGTGGGGGGGGCCTGAAGCTTTCTTT. Supplemented by reference TRBV2 and TRBJ1-1, the full variable domain reads EPEVTQTPSHQVTQMGQEVILRCVPISNHLYFYWYRQILGQKVEFLVSFYNNEISEKSEIFDDQFSVERPDGSNFTLKIRSTKLEDSAMYFCASRWGGPEAFFGQGTRLTVV.

V usage is TRBV30 and J usage is TRBJ1-2; a possible D gene is TRBD1 (6 bases). CDR3 length: 13 amino acids. The V and J ends lost 7 bases and 7 bases respectively, with 19 bases between them. Germline CDR1 is GTSNPN and CDR2 is SVGIG (reference sequence). The CDR3, as DNA: TGTGCCTCCCTCCCATCAGGGGACTCTGGCTACACCTTC. As protein: CASLPSGDSGYTF.

The table lists this clone with a few counts. This chain connects TRBV5-4 to TRBJ2-6; TRBD1 matches at 7 bases. Per germline, CDR1 SGHNT and CDR2 YYREEE (reference sequence). V shed 2 bases, J shed 4 bases, and the junction held 9 bases outside the gene matches. There are 17 residues in the CDR3. The CDR3 DNA is TGTGCCAGCAGCTTCCCTGCGACAGGGATCGGGGCCAACGTCCTGACTTTC. Amino acids: CASSFPATGIGANVLTF.

CDR3 DNA: TGTGCCACCGAGACTAGCGGGGCGGCCAATGAGCAGTTCTTC. This sequence encodes CATETSGAANEQFF. The genes are TRBV19 and TRBJ2-1, with 11 bases aligning to TRBD2. V was clipped by 10 bases and J by 6 bases; unmatched bases: 8. The germline V gene encodes CDR1 LNHDA and CDR2 SQIVND (reference sequence). CDR3 length: 14 residues.

The chain recombines TRBV29-1 with TRBJ2-7; D might be TRBD2 (5 bases). Per the germline V gene, CDR1 is SQVTM and CDR2 is ANQGSEA. This CDR3 has 13 amino acids. The V end lost 5 bases, the J end lost 3 bases, and 14 bases lay between the germline ends. Here the CDR3 reads CSVSPDAGYEQYF. For the CDR3, the DNA is TGCAGCGTTTCTCCGGATGCGGGCTACGAGCAGTACTTC.

This clone was detected once. V gene TRBV12-5 combines with J gene TRBJ1-1; D is undetermined. The CDR3 runs 14 residues. Germline values: CDR1 LGHNT, CDR2 FRNRAP. V dropped 0 bases and J dropped 6 bases, with 11 bases sitting between them. The CDR3 DNA reads as TGTGCTAGTGGTTTGGTAATTGTGCGATCTGAAGCTTTCTTT. Translating gives CASGLVIVRSEAFF. The full variable domain, with the rest looked up from reference TRBV12-5 and TRBJ1-1, is DARVTQTPRHKVTEMGQEVTMRCQPILGHNTVFWYRQTMMQGLELLAYFRNRAPLDDSGMPKDRFSAEMPDATLATLKIQPSEPRDSAVYFCASGLVIVRSEAFFGQGTRLTVV.

The rearrangement links TRBV4-1 to TRBJ1-1; a weak D match, TRBD1 (5 bases). The V gene's germline CDR1 is MGHRA and CDR2 YSYEKL. With 8 bases removed from V and 0 bases from J, the gap between germline ends came to 19 bases. The CDR3 sequence is 16 residues long. As DNA, the CDR3 is TGCGCCAGCGGCTTATCGCCAGGGAACTTGAACACTGAAGCTTTCTTT. Its translation: CASGLSPGNLNTEAFF.

The chain uses TRBV7-2 and TRBJ1-3; 7 bases line up with TRBD1. The CDR3 covers 16 residues. V shed 1 base, J shed 0 bases, and the junction held 3 bases outside the gene matches. Germline-derived CDR1 and CDR2 are SGHTA and FQGNSA. The CDR3 DNA reads TGTGCCAGCAGCTTAGGCCCAGGGGGCTCTGGAAACACCATATATTTT. It yields the protein CASSLGPGGSGNTIYF.

This chain uses TRBV15 with TRBJ2-3; D uncertain. V lost 0 bases and J 0 bases, leaving 10 bases between the germline ends. The CDR3 has 16 amino acids. Germline loops: CDR1 LNHNV, CDR2 YYDKDF (reference sequence). The CDR3 reads CATSRDQLGSTDTQYF. The CDR3 DNA reads TGTGCCACCAGCAGAGATCAATTGGGGAGCACAGATACGCAGTATTTT.

The chain employs TRBV27 and TRBJ1-1, with no clear D. The V gene lost 3 bases and the J gene lost 0 bases, with 8 bases spanning the gap. This CDR3 region has 14 residues. Germline V gene lookup returns CDR1 MNHEY and CDR2 SMNVEV (reference sequence). CDR3 DNA: TGTGCCAGCAGTTTTGGGTATTTGAACACTGAAGCTTTCTTT. Encoded protein: CASSFGYLNTEAFF.

The CDR3, as DNA: TGTGCCAGCAGCGTGAAAGGGGGGCAGACTAGCAATCAGCCCCAGCATTTT. Translated, it gives CASSVKGGQTSNQPQHF. The genes are TRBV9 and TRBJ1-5; TRBD1 is a possible D gene (6 bases). The CDR3 consists of 17 residues. Germline CDR1 and CDR2: SGDLS and YYNGEE. V lost 2 bases to trimming and J lost 0 bases, with 15 bases between them.

This clone was found a few times. Other DNA sequences of this sample code for an identical CDR3. V usage is TRBV12-3 or TRBV12-4 and J usage is TRBJ1-3, with D unclear. The length of the CDR3 is 13 residues. With 5 bases removed from V and 4 bases from J, the gap between germline ends came to 9 bases. CDR3 sequence (DNA): TGTGCCAGCAGTCCTTCGACGGGAAACACCATATATTTT. It specifies CASSPSTGNTIYF.

The chain carries TRBV6-6 and TRBJ1-6; 11 nucleotides match TRBD1. Germline lookup yields CDR1 MNHNY and CDR2 SVGAGI (reference sequence). After removal of 2 bases from V and 9 bases from J, the junction contained 3 bases not matched to a gene. The CDR3 consists of 15 residues. CDR3 sequence: CASSYPGTGGSPLHF. The CDR3 coding sequence is TGTGCCAGCAGTTACCCCGGGACAGGGGGTTCACCCCTCCACTTT.

The chain joins TRBV6-2 or TRBV6-3 to TRBJ2-3; 7 bases fit TRBD2. The germline CDR1 and CDR2 sequences are MNHEY and SVGEGT. V gave up 7 bases and J gave up 1 base; unmatched junction bases: 5. This CDR3 region has 14 residues. Here the CDR3 DNA reads TGTGCCAGCAACCCTAGCGGAGGCACAGATACGCAGTATTTT. Translated, it gives CASNPSGGTDTQYF.

The chain combines TRBV6-2 or TRBV6-3 with TRBJ2-1; TRBD1 matches 7 bases. CDR1 and CDR2 (germline): MNHEY, SVGEGT. CDR3 size: 13 residues. Trimming cost V 4 bases and J 9 bases; bases outside gene matches: 6. The CDR3, as DNA: TGTGCCAGCAGTTCGACAGGGAAAGGTGAGCAGTTCTTC. Its protein product is CASSSTGKGEQFF.

The sample holds many counts of this clone. This chain's CDR3 is CASREQISGNTIYF. CDR3 nucleotides: TGTGCCAGCAGGGAACAGATCTCTGGAAACACCATATATTTT. The genes are TRBV6-6 and TRBJ1-3, with D unclear. Germline values: CDR1 MNHNY, CDR2 SVGAGI (reference sequence). Trimming removed 6 bases at V and 0 bases at J, with 9 bases between. The length of the CDR3 is 14 residues.

This clone has a single count. The chain uses TRBV3-1 (or the pseudogene TRBV3-2) and TRBJ2-7, with D possibly being TRBD1 (6 bases). With 1 base removed from V and 4 bases from J, the gap between germline ends came to 14 bases. Germline loops: CDR1 LGHDT, CDR2 YNNKEL (reference sequence). This CDR3 has 15 residues. CDR3 coding DNA: TGTGCCAGCAGCCAAGCCCCAGACAGGAGGTACGAGCAGTACTTC. Its protein is CASSQAPDRRYEQYF.

The chain employs TRBV15 and TRBJ2-7; maybe TRBD1 (5 bases). The germline V and J ends were trimmed by 0 bases and 2 bases, with 14 bases remaining between them. The CDR3 spans 16 residues. Looked up from germline, CDR1 is LNHNV and CDR2 is YYDKDF (reference sequence). CDR3 nucleotides: TGTGCCACCAGCAGAGAATCGGCAGGGCATGCCTACGAGCAGTACTTC. Translation: CATSRESAGHAYEQYF.

The chain combines TRBV6-2 or TRBV6-3 with TRBJ1-5, with TRBD1 as a possible D gene (5 bases). This CDR3 comprises 18 residues. Per germline, CDR1 MNHEY and CDR2 SVGEGT. The V end was cut by 5 bases, the J end by 2 bases, with 22 bases between. CDR3 bases: TGTGCCAGCAGTCTTACGGGGCCTGTCGGGGTTGGCAATCAGCCCCAGCATTTT. Its translation is CASSLTGPVGVGNQPQHF.

The gene calls are TRBV28 and TRBJ1-5, with 10 bases identical to TRBD1. Germline-derived CDR1 and CDR2 are MDHEN and SYDVKM. V dropped 3 bases and J dropped 4; count of bases not matched to a gene: 12. This CDR3 is built from 18 residues. CDR3: CASSLSGQGIIGNQPQHF. CDR3 in DNA: TGTGCCAGCAGTTTGTCGGGACAGGGGATCATTGGGAATCAGCCCCAGCATTTT.

CDR3 DNA: TGTGCCAGCAACCGACGGCCGCAGCATCATAGCAATCAGCCCCAGCATTTT. This translates into CASNRRPQHHSNQPQHF. The chain joins TRBV3-1 (or the pseudogene TRBV3-2) to TRBJ1-5; D call uncertain. This CDR3 region has 17 residues. The germline V gene encodes CDR1 LGHDT and CDR2 YNNKEL (reference sequence). The V end lost 7 bases, the J end lost 0 bases, and 19 bases lay between the germline ends.

J is TRBJ2-7 and V is TRBV10-2; perhaps D is TRBD1 or TRBD2 (7 bases each). Germline CDR1 is WSHSY and CDR2 is SAAADI. The CDR3 contains 15 residues. V was cut by 9 bases and J by 2 bases, with 20 bases left in between. The CDR3 DNA is TGCGCCAGTACCTCAGGGGGGGGGCCCACCTACGAGCAGTACTTC. It yields the protein CASTSGGGPTYEQYF.

This clone was counted a single time. The chain combines TRBV19 with TRBJ1-1; TRBD1 matches at 7 bases. Trimming cost V 1 base and J 4 bases; bases outside gene matches: 6. There are 15 residues in the CDR3. The germline V gene encodes CDR1 LNHDA and CDR2 SQIVND (reference sequence). The CDR3, as DNA: TGTGCCAGTAGTATAGCCGGACAGGTGGGCACTGAAGCTTTCTTT. This gives the protein CASSIAGQVGTEAFF.

The CDR3 DNA reads TGCGCCAGCAGCTTGGTTGCAGGGCTTACTGTGGGTGGCTACACCTTC. Its translation: CASSLVAGLTVGGYTF. The chain employs TRBV5-1 and TRBJ1-2; TRBD1 might be the D (5 bases). CDR3 length equals 16 residues. Trimming left V 0 bases short and J 7 bases short, with 19 bases between. From germline, CDR1 is SGHRS and CDR2 YFSETQ.

The genes are TRBV20-1 and TRBJ2-7; 9 bases fit TRBD1. This CDR3 spans 13 amino acids. The germline V gene has CDR1 DFQATT and CDR2 SNEGSKA (reference sequence). J gave up 4 bases and V 3 bases, and 4 bases lay outside the gene matches. The CDR3 spells CSASRGTGYEQYF. CDR3 sequence (DNA): TGCAGTGCTAGTAGGGGGACAGGGTACGAGCAGTACTTC.

This clone was seen a few times. The gene calls are TRBV7-3 and TRBJ2-5, with a tentative D call TRBD2 (5 bases). CDR1 and CDR2 from the germline V gene are SGHTA and FQGTGA. The CDR3 extends over 15 amino acids. The germline V and J ends were trimmed by 1 base and 4 bases, with 13 bases remaining between them. The CDR3 sequence: CASSLIASVGETQYF. CDR3 coding DNA: TGTGCCAGCAGCTTAATAGCGTCGGTGGGAGAGACCCAGTACTTC.

Written as DNA, the CDR3 is TGCGCCAGCAGCTATGGACAGCACACTGAAGCTTTCTTT. It is translated as CASSYGQHTEAFF. The V call is TRBV5-1, the J call TRBJ1-1, with a weak D call TRBD1 (6 bases). In germline, CDR1 is SGHRS, CDR2 YFSETQ. Trimming stripped 3 bases from V and 3 bases from J, with 9 bases between. This CDR3 spans 13 amino acids.

The rearrangement joins TRBV20-1 to TRBJ2-7; D ambiguous. Germline V CDR1 and CDR2: DFQATT, SNEGSKA (reference sequence). This CDR3 contains 11 residues. V lost 3 bases to trimming and J lost 5 bases, with 8 bases between them. Here the CDR3 reads CSARWFDEQYF. CDR3 nucleotides: TGCAGTGCTAGGTGGTTCGACGAGCAGTACTTC.